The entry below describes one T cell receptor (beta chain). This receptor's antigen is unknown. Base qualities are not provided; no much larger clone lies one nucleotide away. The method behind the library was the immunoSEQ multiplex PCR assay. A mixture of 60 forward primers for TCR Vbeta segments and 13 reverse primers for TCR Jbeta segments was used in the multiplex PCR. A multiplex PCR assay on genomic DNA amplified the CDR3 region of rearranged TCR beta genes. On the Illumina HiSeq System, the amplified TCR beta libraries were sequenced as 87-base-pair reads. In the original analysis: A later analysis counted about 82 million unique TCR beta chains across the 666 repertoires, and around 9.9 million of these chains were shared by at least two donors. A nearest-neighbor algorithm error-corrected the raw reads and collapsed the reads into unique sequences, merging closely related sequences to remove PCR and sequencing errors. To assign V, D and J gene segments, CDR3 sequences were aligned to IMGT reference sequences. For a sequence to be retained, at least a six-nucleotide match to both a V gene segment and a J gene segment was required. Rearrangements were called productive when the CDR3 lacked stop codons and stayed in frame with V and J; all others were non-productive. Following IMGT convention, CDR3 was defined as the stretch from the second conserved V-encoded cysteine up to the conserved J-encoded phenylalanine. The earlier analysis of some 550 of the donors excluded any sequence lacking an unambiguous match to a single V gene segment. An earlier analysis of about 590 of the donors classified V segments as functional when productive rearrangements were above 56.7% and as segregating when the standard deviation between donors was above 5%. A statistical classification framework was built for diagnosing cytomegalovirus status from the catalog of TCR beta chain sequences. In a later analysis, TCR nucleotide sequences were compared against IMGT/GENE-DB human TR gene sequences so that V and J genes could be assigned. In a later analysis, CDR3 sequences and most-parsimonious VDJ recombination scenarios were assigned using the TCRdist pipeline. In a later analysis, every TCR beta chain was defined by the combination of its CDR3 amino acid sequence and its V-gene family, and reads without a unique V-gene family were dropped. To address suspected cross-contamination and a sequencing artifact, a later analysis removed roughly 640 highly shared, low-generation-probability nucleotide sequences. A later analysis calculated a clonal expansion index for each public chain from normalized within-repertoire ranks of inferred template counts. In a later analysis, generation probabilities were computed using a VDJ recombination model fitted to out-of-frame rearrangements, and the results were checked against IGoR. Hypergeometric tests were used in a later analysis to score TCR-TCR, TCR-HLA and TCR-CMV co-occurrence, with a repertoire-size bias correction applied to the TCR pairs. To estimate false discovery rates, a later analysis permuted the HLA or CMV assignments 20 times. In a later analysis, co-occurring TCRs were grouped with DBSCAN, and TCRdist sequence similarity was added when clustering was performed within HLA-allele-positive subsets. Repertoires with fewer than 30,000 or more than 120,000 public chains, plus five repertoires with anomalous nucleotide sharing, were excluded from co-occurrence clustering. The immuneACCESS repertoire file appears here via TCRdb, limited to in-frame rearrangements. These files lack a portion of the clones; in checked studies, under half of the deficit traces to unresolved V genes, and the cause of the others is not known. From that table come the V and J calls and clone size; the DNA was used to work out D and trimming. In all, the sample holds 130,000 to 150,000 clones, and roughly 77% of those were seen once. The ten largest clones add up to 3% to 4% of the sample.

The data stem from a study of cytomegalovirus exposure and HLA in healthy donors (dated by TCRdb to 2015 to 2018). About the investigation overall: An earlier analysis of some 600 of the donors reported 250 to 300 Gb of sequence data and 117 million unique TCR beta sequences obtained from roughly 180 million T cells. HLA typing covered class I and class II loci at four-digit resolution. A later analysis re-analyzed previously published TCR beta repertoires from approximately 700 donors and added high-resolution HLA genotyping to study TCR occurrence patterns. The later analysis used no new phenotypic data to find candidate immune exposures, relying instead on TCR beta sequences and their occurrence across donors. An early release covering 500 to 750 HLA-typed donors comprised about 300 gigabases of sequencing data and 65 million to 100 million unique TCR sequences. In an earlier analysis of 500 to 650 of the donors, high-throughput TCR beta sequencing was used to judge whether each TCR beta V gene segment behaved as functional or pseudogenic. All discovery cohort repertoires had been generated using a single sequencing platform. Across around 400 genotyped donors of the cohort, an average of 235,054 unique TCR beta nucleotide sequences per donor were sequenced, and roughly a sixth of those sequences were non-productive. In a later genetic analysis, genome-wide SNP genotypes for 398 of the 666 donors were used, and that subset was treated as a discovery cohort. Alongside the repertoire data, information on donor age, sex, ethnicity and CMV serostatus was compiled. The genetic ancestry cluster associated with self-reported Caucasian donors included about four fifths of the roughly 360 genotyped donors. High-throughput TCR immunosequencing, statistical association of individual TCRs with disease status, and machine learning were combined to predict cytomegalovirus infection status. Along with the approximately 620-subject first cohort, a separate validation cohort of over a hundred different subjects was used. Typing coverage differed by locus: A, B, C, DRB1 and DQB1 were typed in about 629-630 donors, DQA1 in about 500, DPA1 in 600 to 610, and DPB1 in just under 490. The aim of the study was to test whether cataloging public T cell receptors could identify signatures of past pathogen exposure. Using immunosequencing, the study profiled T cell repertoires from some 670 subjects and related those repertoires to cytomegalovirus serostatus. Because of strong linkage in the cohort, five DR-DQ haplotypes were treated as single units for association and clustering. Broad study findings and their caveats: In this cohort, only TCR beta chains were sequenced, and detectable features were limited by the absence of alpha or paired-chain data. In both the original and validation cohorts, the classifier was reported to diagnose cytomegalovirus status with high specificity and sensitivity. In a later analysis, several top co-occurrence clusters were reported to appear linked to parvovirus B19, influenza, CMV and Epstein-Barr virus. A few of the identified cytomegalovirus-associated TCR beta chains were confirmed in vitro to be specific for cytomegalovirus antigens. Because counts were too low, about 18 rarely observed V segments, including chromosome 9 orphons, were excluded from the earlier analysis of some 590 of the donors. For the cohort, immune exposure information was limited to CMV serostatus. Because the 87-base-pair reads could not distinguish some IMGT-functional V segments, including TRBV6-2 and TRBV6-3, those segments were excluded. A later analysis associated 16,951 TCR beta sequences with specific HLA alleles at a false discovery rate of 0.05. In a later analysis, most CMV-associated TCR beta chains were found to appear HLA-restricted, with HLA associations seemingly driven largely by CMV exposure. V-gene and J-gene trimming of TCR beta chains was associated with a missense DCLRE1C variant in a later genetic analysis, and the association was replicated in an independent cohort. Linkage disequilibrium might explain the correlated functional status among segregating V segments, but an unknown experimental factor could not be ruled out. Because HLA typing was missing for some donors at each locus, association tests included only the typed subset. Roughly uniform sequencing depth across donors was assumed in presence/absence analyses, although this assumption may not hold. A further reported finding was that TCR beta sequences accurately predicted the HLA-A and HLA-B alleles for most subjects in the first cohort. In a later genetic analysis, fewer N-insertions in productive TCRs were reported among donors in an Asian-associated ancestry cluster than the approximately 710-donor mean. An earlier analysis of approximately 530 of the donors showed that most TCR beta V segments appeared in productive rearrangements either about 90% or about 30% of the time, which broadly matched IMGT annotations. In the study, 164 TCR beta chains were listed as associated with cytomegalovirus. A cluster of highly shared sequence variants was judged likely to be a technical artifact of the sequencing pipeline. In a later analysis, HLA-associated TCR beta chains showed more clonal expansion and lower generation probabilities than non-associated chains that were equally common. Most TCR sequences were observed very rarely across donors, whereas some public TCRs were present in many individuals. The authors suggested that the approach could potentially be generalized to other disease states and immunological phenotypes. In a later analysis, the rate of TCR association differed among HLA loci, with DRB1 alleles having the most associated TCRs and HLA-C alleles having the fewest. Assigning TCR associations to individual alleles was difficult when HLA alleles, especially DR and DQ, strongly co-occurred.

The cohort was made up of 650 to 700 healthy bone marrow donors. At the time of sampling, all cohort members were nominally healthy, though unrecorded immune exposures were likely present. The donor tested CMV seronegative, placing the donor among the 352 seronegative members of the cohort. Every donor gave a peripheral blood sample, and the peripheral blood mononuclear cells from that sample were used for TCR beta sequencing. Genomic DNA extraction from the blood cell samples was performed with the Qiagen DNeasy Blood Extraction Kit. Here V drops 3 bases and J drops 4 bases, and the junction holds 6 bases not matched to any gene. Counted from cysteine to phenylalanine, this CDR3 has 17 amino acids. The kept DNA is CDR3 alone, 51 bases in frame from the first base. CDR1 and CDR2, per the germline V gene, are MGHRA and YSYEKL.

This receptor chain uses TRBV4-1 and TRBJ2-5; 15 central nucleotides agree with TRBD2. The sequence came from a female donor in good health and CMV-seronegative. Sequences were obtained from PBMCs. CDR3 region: CASSQWLGLAGGETQYF. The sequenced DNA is TGCGCCAGCAGCCAGTGGCTGGGACTAGCGGGAGGAGAGACCCAGTACTTC.